A single sample is the source of the 30 T cell receptor beta chains below, sequenced in a study of read filtering for tumor transcriptome and immune sequencing. Molecular barcoded adaptors covering alpha/delta and beta/gamma chains were used on 400 ng RNA. TCRdb ran MiXCR on the reads and lists one entry per CDR3 protein. In the table there are about 93,000 distinct CDR3 sequences, about a fifth of which are singletons. Material for sequencing was a population of CD138-negative cells sorted from bone marrow. These receptor sequences come from a donor at least 40 years old with multiple myeloma.

This clonotype showed up many times. This may be a read error: a much more frequent sequence differs by one nucleotide. This chain uses TRBV7-9 with TRBJ2-1; no definite D call. This CDR3 region has 11 residues. Trimming removed 8 bases at V and 0 bases at J, with 2 bases between. CDR1 SEHNR and CDR2 FQNEAQ come from the germline V gene (reference sequence). CDR3 amino acids: CASCSYNEQFF. Here the CDR3 DNA reads TGTGCCAGCTGCTCCTACAATGAGCAGTTCTTC.

This clonotype was counted ten times or more. CDR3 loop: CASKVGLQETQYF. CDR3 bases: TGCGCCAGCAAAGTCGGCCTACAAGAGACCCAGTACTTC. The chain joins TRBV5-1 to TRBJ2-5; D uncertain. Germline V lookup: CDR1 SGHRS, CDR2 YFSETQ. With 6 bases removed from V and 2 bases from J, the gap between germline ends came to 11 bases. This CDR3 spans 13 amino acids.

In its sample, this clonotype was seen a few times. One end of the junction does not line up with germline, which may come from a read error. The rearrangement joins TRBV9 to TRBJ2-1; D might be TRBD2 (6 bases). CDR1 and CDR2 from the germline V gene are SGDLS and YYNGEE. The CDR3 spans 16 residues. In DNA form, the CDR3 reads TGTGCCAGCGCCCCAGCGGGTGATAGCTCCTACAATGAGCTGTTCTTC. It is translated as CASAPAGDSSYNELFF.

On this clonotype: One end of the junction does not line up with germline, which may come from a read error. The CDR3 bases are TGTGCCAGCAAGGGCGGGGTGTACGTGCAGTACTTC. Protein product: CASKGGVYVQYF. J is TRBJ2-7 and V is TRBV28; TRBD2 might be the D (6 bases). The CDR3 spans 12 residues. Germline V gene sequence: CDR1 MDHEN, CDR2 SYDVKM.

The chain uses TRBV19 and TRBJ1-2; 7 bases fit TRBD1. CDR1 LNHDA and CDR2 SQIVND come from the germline V gene (reference sequence). V gave up 2 bases and J gave up 6 bases; unmatched junction bases: 21. The CDR3 runs 19 residues. The CDR3 region has the DNA TGTGCCAGTAGTATAATTCCCTGGACAGGACCATTTTTCGGAGATGGCTACACCTTC. It encodes CASSIIPWTGPFFGDGYTF.

In this sample, this clonotype turned up many times. This chain joins TRBV6-5 and TRBJ2-3; 7 bases match TRBD1. The CDR3 runs 13 residues. Unmatched junction bases numbered 2, after V lost 8 bases and J lost 0 bases. Germline V lookup: CDR1 MNHEY, CDR2 SVGAGI. CDR3 bases: TGTGCCAGCCGGGACAGTAGCACAGATACGCAGTATTTT. This gives the protein CASRDSSTDTQYF.

This clonotype was seen a handful of times. The chain is built from TRBV9 and TRBJ2-3; weak D call: TRBD1 (5 bases). Deletions cut 0 bases from V and 4 bases from J, with 15 bases between. The CDR3 runs to 16 residues. Germline assignment: CDR1 SGDLS and CDR2 YYNGEE. CDR3 sequence (DNA): TGTGCCAGCAGCGTAGCTCTCCAGGGAACGGCAGATACGCAGTATTTT. Translation gives CASSVALQGTADTQYF.

This clonotype was detected ten times or more. The chain joins TRBV6-5 to TRBJ2-7, with 9 bases fitting TRBD1. Germline loops: CDR1 MNHEY, CDR2 SVGAGI. J lost 4 bases, V lost 7 bases, and 8 bases had no gene match. This CDR3 is 14 amino acids long. Here the CDR3 DNA reads TGTGCCAGCATTCCAGGACAGGGGAATTACGAGCAGTACTTC. The encoded protein is CASIPGQGNYEQYF.

This clonotype appeared many times. In nucleotides, the CDR3 is TGCAGTGCAGGGAGCCGAGTCAATCAGCCCCAGCATTTT. Translating it yields CSAGSRVNQPQHF. This chain uses TRBV20-1 with TRBJ1-5; D remains unclear. Germline CDR1 and CDR2: DFQATT and SNEGSKA (reference sequence). This CDR3 comprises 13 residues. Trimming removed 6 bases at V and 3 bases at J, with 12 bases between.

This clonotype showed up many times. The CDR3 nucleotides are TGCAGTGCCACTTCGGGTCTCACTGAAGCTTTCTTT. Its protein product is CSATSGLTEAFF. The chain carries TRBV20-1 and TRBJ1-1; D is uncertain. The CDR3 consists of 12 residues. Trimming left V 6 bases short and J 4 bases short, with 12 bases between. The germline gives CDR1 DFQATT, CDR2 SNEGSKA (reference sequence).

Comments on this clonotype: A much bigger clone sits one base away, suggesting this may be a read error. V and J are TRBV6-6 and TRBJ2-7; TRBD2 matches at 10 bases. The CDR3 is made up of 17 amino acids. From germline, CDR1 is MNHNY and CDR2 SVGAGI (reference sequence). CDR3 bases: TGTGCCATCAGTTACTCGCGGGGAGCGGGGGGGCTTCACGAGCAGTACTTC. Encoded protein: CAISYSRGAGGLHEQYF.

This clonotype was picked up many times. The chain links TRBV6-5 to TRBJ2-2, with a possible D match to TRBD1 (6 bases). The CDR3 covers 15 residues. The V gene lost 0 bases and the J gene lost 1 base, with 6 bases spanning the gap. Germline values: CDR1 MNHEY, CDR2 SVGAGI. The CDR3 DNA reads TGTGCCAGCAGTTACTCAGGGGGGAACACCGGGGAGCTGTTTTTT. As protein: CASSYSGGNTGELFF.

V usage is TRBV5-4 and J usage is TRBJ1-6, with a possible D match to TRBD1 (5 bases). Looked up from germline, CDR1 is SGHNT and CDR2 is YYREEE (reference sequence). The CDR3 runs 13 residues. V gave up 9 bases and J gave up 13 bases, with 20 bases separating them. The DNA for the CDR3 is TGTGCCACCCGGGGCAGGGAGGTTTCGCCCCTCCACTTT. Translating it yields CATRGREVSPLHF.

This clonotype was picked up many times. The chain combines TRBV18 with TRBJ1-1; D might be TRBD1 (5 bases). The CDR3 is made up of 14 amino acids. V lost 1 base and J 4 bases, leaving 10 bases between the germline ends. The germline CDR1 and CDR2 sequences are KGHSH and LQKENI. CDR3 coding DNA: TGTGCCAGCTCACCACAAGAAGGGGCCACTGAAGCTTTCTTT. It specifies CASSPQEGATEAFF.

At least ten counts were recorded for this clonotype. CDR3 protein: CSARAGTGFNEQFF. The DNA of the CDR3 is TGCAGTGCTAGAGCCGGGACAGGGTTCAATGAGCAGTTCTTC. The chain employs TRBV20-1 and TRBJ2-1, with 9 bases identical to TRBD1. The CDR3 has 14 residues. With 1 base clipped from V and 6 bases from J, the junction kept 4 bases outside the gene matches. Germline lookup yields CDR1 DFQATT and CDR2 SNEGSKA (reference sequence).

Notes on this clonotype: One base separates it from a far larger clone, so it is likely a read error. V and J are TRBV6-1 and TRBJ2-1; TRBD2 might be the D (6 bases). Germline V CDR1 and CDR2: MNHNS, SASEGT. The CDR3 is 14 residues long. V shed 5 bases and J shed 7 bases, with 15 bases lying between them. The DNA of the CDR3 is TGTGCCAGCAGTTACGCCGGGGGAGCGAATGAGCAGTTCTTC. It codes for CASSYAGGANEQFF.

The rearrangement joins TRBV28 to TRBJ1-3; D gene ambiguous. CDR1 and CDR2 from the germline V gene are MDHEN and SYDVKM. Trimming removed 10 bases at V and 0 bases at J, with 16 bases between. This CDR3 is 15 amino acids long. CDR3 protein: CAIPGTPSSGNTIYF. The CDR3 coding sequence is TGTGCCATACCAGGAACCCCCAGCTCTGGAAACACCATATATTTT.

In this sample, this clonotype turned up many times. V and J are TRBV5-1 and TRBJ2-1; D is ambiguous. The CDR3 runs 16 residues. The germline V and J ends were trimmed by 1 base and 2 bases, with 13 bases remaining between them. CDR1 and CDR2 from the germline V gene are SGHRS and YFSETQ. CDR3 sequence (DNA): TGCGCCAGCAGCTTGACCGCGTTATACACCTACAATGAGCAGTTCTTC. Translation gives CASSLTALYTYNEQFF.

About this clonotype itself: Being one base from a much bigger clone, this may be a read error. The genes are TRBV29-1 and TRBJ2-2, with D possibly being TRBD1 (6 bases). There are 14 residues in the CDR3. Germline CDR1 SQVTM, CDR2 ANQGSEA. The CDR3 nucleotides are TGCAGCGCCATACAGGGTATGATGACCGGGGAGCTGTATTTT. It specifies CSAIQGMMTGELYF.

As regards this clonotype: A much larger clone differs by one base, so this may be a read error. As the CDR3 is not closed by the conserved phenylalanine or tryptophan, this likely results from a read error. V and J are TRBV7-9 and TRBJ1-1; D gene uncertain. Germline V gives CDR1 SEHNR, CDR2 FQNEAQ (reference sequence). V lost 11 bases and J 0 bases, leaving 13 bases between the germline ends. The CDR3 runs 13 residues. CDR3 DNA: TGTGCCGGCACAAAAGGTATGAACACTGAAGCTTTCTCT. The encoded protein is CAGTKGMNTEAFS.

This clonotype was detected ten times or more. The genes are TRBV6-6 and TRBJ1-5; D is ambiguous. Germline lookup yields CDR1 MNHNY and CDR2 SVGAGI (reference sequence). The CDR3 totals 16 residues. Trimming shortened V by 5 bases and J by 0 bases, and 14 bases separated the two germline ends. The CDR3 nucleotides read TGTGCCAGCAGTACGGCATGGGCAGCTAGCAATCAGCCCCAGCATTTT. Its translation: CASSTAWAASNQPQHF.

This clonotype was counted only a few times. The rearrangement uses TRBV3-1 and TRBJ2-3, with D unresolved. With 1 base removed from V and 6 bases from J, the gap between germline ends came to 8 bases. The germline CDR1 and CDR2 sequences are LGHDT and YNNKEL (reference sequence). The CDR3 covers 13 residues. CDR3 sequence: CASSQGQRDTQYF. The CDR3 DNA reads TGTGCCAGCAGCCAAGGGCAGAGGGATACGCAGTATTTT.

The table lists this clonotype with many counts. The chain combines TRBV6-1 with TRBJ2-5, with 9 bases lining up with TRBD2. CDR3 length: 13 residues. Per the germline V gene, CDR1 is MNHNS and CDR2 is SASEGT. Losses at the gene ends were 8 bases for V and 7 bases for J; bases not matched to a gene: 8. The CDR3 protein is CASRSSGAPTQYF. The CDR3 coding sequence is TGTGCCAGCCGGTCTAGCGGGGCCCCGACCCAGTACTTC.

This clonotype has ten or more counts. The V gene is TRBV7-3, the J gene TRBJ2-1; 8 nucleotides line up with TRBD2. Germline values: CDR1 SGHTA, CDR2 FQGTGA. This CDR3 has 16 residues. V shed 0 bases, J shed 4 bases, and the junction held 5 bases outside the gene matches. The CDR3 sequence is CASSLTGLAGYNEQFF. The CDR3 nucleotides are TGTGCCAGCAGCTTAACGGGGTTAGCGGGATACAATGAGCAGTTCTTC.

This clonotype occurred many times. The chain couples TRBV9 to TRBJ2-1; D tentatively fits TRBD1 or TRBD2 (5 bases each). Trimming pared 7 bases from V and 0 bases from J, leaving 14 bases between. Germline V gene lookup returns CDR1 SGDLS and CDR2 YYNGEE. This CDR3 has 15 amino acids. In DNA, the CDR3 is TGTGCCAGCTCTGGGGGAGCGAGCTCCTACAATGAGCAGTTCTTC. It translates to CASSGGASSYNEQFF. Supplemented by reference TRBV9 and TRBJ2-1, the full variable domain reads DSGVTQTPKHLITATGQRVTLRCSPRSGDLSVYWYQQSLDQGLQFLIQYYNGEERAKGNILERFSAQQFPDLHSELNLSSLELGDSALYFCASSGGASSYNEQFFGPGTRLTVL.

Turning to this clonotype: A much bigger clone sits one base away, suggesting this may be a read error. The J gene is TRBJ2-7, the V gene TRBV5-1; perhaps TRBD2 as D (6 bases). This CDR3 region has 14 residues. CDR1 and CDR2 from the germline V gene are SGHRS and YFSETQ. CDR3 DNA: TGCTCCAGCGGAACCGGAGGGCCGACCTACGAGCAGTACTTC. Translating gives CSSGTGGPTYEQYF.

Worth noting for this clonotype: This probably arose from a read error, given a far larger clone one base away. The chain couples TRBV12-3 or TRBV12-4 to TRBJ2-1; no firm D call. The CDR3 loop spans 12 amino acids. As DNA, the CDR3 is TGTGCCTGCAGTTTAAAGGCCCAGGTGCAGTTCTTC. It specifies CACSLKAQVQFF.

The chain links TRBV25-1 to TRBJ2-7; D is unresolved. V lost 5 bases and J 4 bases, leaving 12 bases between the germline ends. The CDR3 spans 13 residues. The germline V gene has CDR1 MGHDK and CDR2 SYGVNS. The CDR3 loop is CASSLPHGYEQYF. The CDR3 nucleotides read TGTGCCAGCAGTCTCCCCCACGGATACGAGCAGTACTTC.

This clonotype was seen ten or more times. This sequence joins TRBV5-1 and TRBJ2-2; D may correspond to TRBD1 or TRBD2 (5 bases each). The germline V and J ends were trimmed by 0 bases and 6 bases, with 6 bases remaining between them. This CDR3 region has 13 residues. The germline V gene has CDR1 SGHRS and CDR2 YFSETQ. This chain's CDR3 is CASSLVGAGELFF. The CDR3 region has the DNA TGCGCCAGCAGCTTGGTGGGGGCCGGGGAGCTGTTTTTT.

This clonotype was observed a handful of times. This may arise from a read error, as a much more abundant clone is one base away. V gene TRBV28 combines with J gene TRBJ2-5; D is ambiguous. CDR1 MDHEN and CDR2 SYDVKM come from the germline V gene. This CDR3 contains 14 residues. CDR3 coding DNA: TGTACCAGCAGTTTTACCTCCCAGAGGGAGACCCAGTACTTC. The encoded protein is CTSSFTSQRETQYF.